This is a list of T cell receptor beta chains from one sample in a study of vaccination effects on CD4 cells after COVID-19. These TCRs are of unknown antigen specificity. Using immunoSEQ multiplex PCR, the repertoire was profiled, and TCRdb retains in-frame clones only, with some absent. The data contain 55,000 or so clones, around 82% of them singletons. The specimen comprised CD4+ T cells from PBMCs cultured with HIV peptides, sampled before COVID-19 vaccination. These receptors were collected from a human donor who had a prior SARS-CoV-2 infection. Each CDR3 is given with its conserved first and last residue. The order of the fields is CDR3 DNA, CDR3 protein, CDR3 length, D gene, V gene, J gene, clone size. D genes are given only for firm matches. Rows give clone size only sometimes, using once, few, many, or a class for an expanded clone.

TGTGCCAGCATCGGGGCAGACATTACAACTAATGAAAAACTGTTTTTT	CASIGADITTNEKLFF	16	.	TRBV14	TRBJ1-4	.
TGTGCCAGCAGCTTGACAGGGGCTGACTATGGCTACACCTTC	CASSLTGADYGYTF	14	TRBD1	TRBV11-3	TRBJ1-2	.
TGTGCCAGCAGTTCGGACAGGGCTGTATCCTACAATGAGCAGTTCTTC	CASSSDRAVSYNEQFF	16	TRBD1	TRBV2	TRBJ2-1	.
TGTGCCAGCAGCCTTATGAATGAGCAGTTCTTC	CASSLMNEQFF	11	.	TRBV11-3	TRBJ2-1	.
TGTGCCAGCTCACCACTTTCGGGGGCAGGGGGAGAAGCTTTCTTT	CASSPLSGAGGEAFF	15	TRBD1	TRBV18	TRBJ1-1	few
TGTGCCAGCAGCCGGAGCGGGGATGGCTACACCTTC	CASSRSGDGYTF	12	.	TRBV3-1/TRBV3-2	TRBJ1-2	.
TGTGCCAGCAGCAGTGTACAGGGAGGCTATGGCTACACCTTC	CASSSVQGGYGYTF	14	.	TRBV9	TRBJ1-2	.
TGTGCCACCAAAAGAGGTATCGTTCAGGGCCCCTCAGACGAGCAGTACTTC	CATKRGIVQGPSDEQYF	17	.	TRBV24-1	TRBJ2-7	.
TGTGCCAGCAGGACAGCCGGGTCGGCTGAGCAGTTCTTC	CASRTAGSAEQFF	13	.	TRBV2	TRBJ2-1	.
TGTGCCAGTAGTATTCTCCTGAATCAGCCCCAGCATTTT	CASSILLNQPQHF	13	.	TRBV19	TRBJ1-5	.
TGTGCCAGCAGTGCCGGGACAGGGGGAGAAAAACTGTTTTTT	CASSAGTGGEKLFF	14	TRBD1	TRBV2	TRBJ1-4	.
TGCGCCAGCAGCTCGGGACAGGGGACAGAGACCCAGTACTTC	CASSSGQGTETQYF	14	TRBD1	TRBV5-1	TRBJ2-5	few
TGTGCCAGCAGCTCCCCCGCGCCTAATGAAAAACTGTTTTTT	CASSSPAPNEKLFF	14	.	TRBV13	TRBJ1-4	.
TGTGCCAGTAGTATGGTCTCAGGGATTAACTATGGCTACACCTTC	CASSMVSGINYGYTF	15	.	TRBV19	TRBJ1-2	.
TGTGCCAGCAGTACCCGGGACCGTGCGTCGCCCCAGCATTTT	CASSTRDRASPQHF	14	.	TRBV27	TRBJ1-5	.
TGTGCCAGCAGCTTCTTTGGACAGGGCTACGAGCAGTACTTC	CASSFFGQGYEQYF	14	TRBD1	TRBV11-3	TRBJ2-7	.
TGTGCCAGCAGCTGGGGGCGCTCTGGGGCCAACGTCCTGACTTTC	CASSWGRSGANVLTF	15	.	TRBV5-6	TRBJ2-6	few
TGTGCCAGCAGCTTAGCTCTGTCGGGAGTCCCCTACGAGCAGTACTTC	CASSLALSGVPYEQYF	16	.	TRBV7-2	TRBJ2-7	.
TGTGCCAGCAGCGTAGCGCGGGCGCGGAAGAACACTGAAGCTTTCTTT	CASSVARARKNTEAFF	16	.	TRBV9	TRBJ1-1	few
TGTGCCAGCTCACCACGGGAGGTGGTAGTCGACCTCCTAGCCAAAAACATTCAGTACTTC	CASSPREVVVDLLAKNIQYF	20	.	TRBV18	TRBJ2-4	.
TGTGCCAGCAGCTTAGGGCAGAGCTATAATTCACCCCTCCACTTT	CASSLGQSYNSPLHF	15	.	TRBV11-2	TRBJ1-6	few
TGTGCCAGCAGTTACTCCAGTAGCAATCAGCCCCAGCATTTT	CASSYSSSNQPQHF	14	.	TRBV6-5	TRBJ1-5	.
TGTGCCAGCAGCTTAGCTGGGACGGGGTACAATGAGCAGTTCTTC	CASSLAGTGYNEQFF	15	.	TRBV11-3	TRBJ2-1	few
TGTGCCAGCAGTTCAGGCAGCGGGTGGGGTGAGCAGTTCTTC	CASSSGSGWGEQFF	14	.	TRBV6-2/TRBV6-3	TRBJ2-1	few
TGTGCCACCACAACAGGGAACAATTCACCCCTCCACTTT	CATTTGNNSPLHF	13	.	TRBV19	TRBJ1-6	few
TGTGCCAGCAGCTTATTAGACAATGAGCAGTTCTTC	CASSLLDNEQFF	12	.	TRBV7-9	TRBJ2-1	.
TGTGCCAGCAGTAGGACTGTTACCTACGAGCAGTACTTC	CASSRTVTYEQYF	13	.	TRBV6-5	TRBJ2-7	.
TGCGCCAGCAGCCAAGATCTTCCGGGGGCCGGGGAGGTCTACAATGAGCAGTTCTTC	CASSQDLPGAGEVYNEQFF	19	.	TRBV4-3	TRBJ2-1	.
TGTGCCAGCAGTTTTAGCGGGAGTGGGTACGAGCAGTACTTC	CASSFSGSGYEQYF	14	TRBD2	TRBV27	TRBJ2-7	.
TGTGCCAGCAGTGATTGGGTCAGCTCTAATGAAAAACTGTTTTTT	CASSDWVSSNEKLFF	15	.	TRBV25-1	TRBJ1-4	once
TGTGCCACCAGCAGGGGGGAGGGGGGACAGCCCCAGCATTTT	CATSRGEGGQPQHF	14	.	TRBV15	TRBJ1-5	.
TGCGCCAGCAAACTACTAGCGGAGGCTCACAATGAGCAGTTCTTC	CASKLLAEAHNEQFF	15	TRBD2	TRBV5-1	TRBJ2-1	.
TGTGCCAGCACCTCGGAGCAGGGAGGTGTAGAAGCTTTCTTT	CASTSEQGGVEAFF	14	.	TRBV2	TRBJ1-1	once
TGTGCCAGCTCCAACAGCGGGAGAACCGGCACTGAAGCTTTCTTT	CASSNSGRTGTEAFF	15	.	TRBV18	TRBJ1-1	.
TGTGCCATCACGAACTCCTATAATTCACCCCTCCACTTT	CAITNSYNSPLHF	13	.	TRBV10-3	TRBJ1-6	.
TGTGCCCCAGAGGGTGGCAGGGAGAACACTGAAGCTTTCTTT	CAPEGGRENTEAFF	14	.	TRBV7-7	TRBJ1-1	.
TGTGCCAGCTCACCAACGGCAGATTACGAGCAGTACTTC	CASSPTADYEQYF	13	.	TRBV18	TRBJ2-7	.
TGTGCCACCAGCAGAAAACCTACGATACTGGGAGGCTACACCTTC	CATSRKPTILGGYTF	15	.	TRBV15	TRBJ1-2	.
TGTGCCAGCAGTGAATATCGGCTAGGACAGAGCTACGAGCAGTACTTC	CASSEYRLGQSYEQYF	16	.	TRBV25-1	TRBJ2-7	.
TGTGCCAGCTCACCCGACAGGGTGGGCGAGCAGTACTTC	CASSPDRVGEQYF	13	TRBD1	TRBV18	TRBJ2-7	.
TGTGCCAGCAGCTTAATTCGTAGCAGTACAGATACGCAGTATTTT	CASSLIRSSTDTQYF	15	.	TRBV7-3	TRBJ2-3	.
TGCGCCAGCAGCTTACAGGGTTGGGGCACAGATACGCAGTATTTT	CASSLQGWGTDTQYF	15	.	TRBV5-1	TRBJ2-3	.
TGTGCCAGCAGCCAGCCGACAGGGGAGAGCGGCTACACCTTC	CASSQPTGESGYTF	14	TRBD1	TRBV3-1/TRBV3-2	TRBJ1-2	once
TGTGCCAGCAGCTTAACAGGGGCCAACCTCTACAATGAGCAGTTCTTC	CASSLTGANLYNEQFF	16	TRBD1	TRBV5-6	TRBJ2-1	.
TGTGCCAGCAGCCAAGCCGGGAGCCGGAGAGAGGGCGTTATTTGGTACCAAGAGACCCAGTACTTC	CASSQAGSRREGVIWYQETQYF	22	.	TRBV4-2	TRBJ2-5	.
TGTGCCAGCAGTTTAATGGGAATGCAGACCCAGTACTTC	CASSLMGMQTQYF	13	.	TRBV28	TRBJ2-5	.
TGTGCCAGCAGATCAGCATCAAAGCTGAACACTGAAGCTTTCTTT	CASRSASKLNTEAFF	15	.	TRBV5-4	TRBJ1-1	.
TGTGCCAGCAAACTGGGGGTTTTCACAGATACGCAGTATTTT	CASKLGVFTDTQYF	14	.	TRBV11-3	TRBJ2-3	.
TGTGCCAGCAGCTTAGAGGGACAGGGTTCTGGAGCTTTCTTT	CASSLEGQGSGAFF	14	TRBD1	TRBV11-2	TRBJ1-1	.
TGTGCCAGCAGTGCCATGCTCGATGGCTACACCTTC	CASSAMLDGYTF	12	.	TRBV2	TRBJ1-2	.
TGTGCCAGCAGTCGCAGACCCGGACAGCCGGCGGTCGGCTACACCTTC	CASSRRPGQPAVGYTF	16	.	TRBV27	TRBJ1-2	.
TGTGCCACCAGTGAAGGGACCGGGGGGTATGGCTACACCTTC	CATSEGTGGYGYTF	14	.	TRBV24-1	TRBJ1-2	.
TGTGCCAGCAGCGTAGGGGAGCTCCTGGACTATGGCTACACCTTC	CASSVGELLDYGYTF	15	.	TRBV9	TRBJ1-2	once